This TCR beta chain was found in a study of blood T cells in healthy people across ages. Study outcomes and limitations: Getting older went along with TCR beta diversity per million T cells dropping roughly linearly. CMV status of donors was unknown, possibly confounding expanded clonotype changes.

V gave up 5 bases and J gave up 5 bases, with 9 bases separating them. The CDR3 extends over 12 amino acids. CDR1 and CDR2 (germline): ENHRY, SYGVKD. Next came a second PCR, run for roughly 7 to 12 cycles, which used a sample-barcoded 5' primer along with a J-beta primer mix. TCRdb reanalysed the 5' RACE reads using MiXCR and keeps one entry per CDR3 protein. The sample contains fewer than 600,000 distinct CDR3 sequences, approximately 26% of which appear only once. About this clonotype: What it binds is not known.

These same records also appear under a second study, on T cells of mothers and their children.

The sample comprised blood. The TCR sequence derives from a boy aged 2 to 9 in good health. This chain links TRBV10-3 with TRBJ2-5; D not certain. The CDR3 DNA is TGTGCCATCAGTCGCGCCGGGGAGACCCAGTACTTC. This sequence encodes CAISRAGETQYF.